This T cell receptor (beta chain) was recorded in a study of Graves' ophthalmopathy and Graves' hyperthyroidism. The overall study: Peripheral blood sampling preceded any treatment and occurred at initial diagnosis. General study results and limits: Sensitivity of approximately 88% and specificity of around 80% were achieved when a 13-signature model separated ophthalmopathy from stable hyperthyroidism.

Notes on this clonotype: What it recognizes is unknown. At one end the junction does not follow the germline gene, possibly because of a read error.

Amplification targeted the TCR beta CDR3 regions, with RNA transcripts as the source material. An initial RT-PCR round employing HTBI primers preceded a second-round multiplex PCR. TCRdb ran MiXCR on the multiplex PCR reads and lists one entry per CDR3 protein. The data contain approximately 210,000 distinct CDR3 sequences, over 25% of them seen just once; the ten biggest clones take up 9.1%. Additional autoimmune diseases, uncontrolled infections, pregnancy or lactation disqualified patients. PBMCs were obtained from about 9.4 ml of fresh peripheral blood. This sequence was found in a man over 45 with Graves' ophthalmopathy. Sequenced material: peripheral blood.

CDR3 amino acids: CASSLGPNTGAFF. DNA for the CDR3: TGTGCCAGCAGTCTGGGCCCTAACACTGGAGCTTTCTTT. The V gene is TRBV12-3 or TRBV12-4, the J gene TRBJ1-1; D is unresolved. The CDR3 runs to 13 residues.